Detailed here is one T cell receptor (beta chain). Its antigen remains unidentified. This sample was included in a study of CD8+CD57+ T cells in acquired aplastic anemia. Trimming left V 8 bases short and J 10 bases short, with 15 bases between. The CDR3 runs to 12 residues. From germline, CDR1 is LNHDA and CDR2 SQIVND (reference sequence). Investigators profiled TCR beta VDJ and CDR3 from genomic DNA template. MiXCR was run by TCRdb on the reads, yielding one entry per CDR3 protein. The repertoire holds 150,000 or so distinct CDR3 sequences, 45% to 55% seen once, with 2.5% to 3.5% in the top ten. Study-wide findings and caveats: Comparison of patients with controls identified nearly 30 shared CD8+ CDR3 sequences. Any difference that existed in CD8+ Simpson's diversity between patients and controls was not significant.

Sequencing was done on patients that had shown CD8+CD57+ cell expansion by flow cytometry. Every one of the patients had aplastic anemia (severe, acquired). Sequencing input: sorted CD4+, CD8+, or CD8+CD57+ T cells (not recorded which) from PBMCs. This TCR derives from a human donor with aplastic anemia. The chain couples TRBV19 to TRBJ2-1, with D unclear. CDR3 amino acids: CASGPAAPEQFF. DNA for the CDR3: TGTGCCAGTGGGCCCGCTGCTCCCGAGCAGTTCTTC.